This T cell receptor beta chain was sequenced for a study of T-cell memory formation after mild COVID-19. General study findings and limits: SARS-CoV-2 specificity of second-wave clones peaking day 37 was unconfirmed. The study found contracting CD4+ clones mainly in CM and EM and contracting CD8+ clones in EMRA.

TCRdb re-called the 5' RACE reads with MiXCR, one entry per CDR3 protein. The table shows 250,000 to 350,000 distinct CDR3 sequences, with about 17% occurring only once. A note on this clonotype: The antigen remains undetermined.

Sequences were obtained from PBMCs or a T cell subset sorted from them (not recorded which). The origin of this receptor is a man in his late teens or twenties who had mild COVID-19 (a few samples of this study predate the infection). Cell type and time point are not known.

CDR3 amino acids: CSVRGLEGTDTQYF. The CDR3 DNA follows: TGCAGCGTCCGAGGACTAGAAGGCACAGATACGCAGTATTTT. The chain recombines TRBV29-1 with TRBJ2-3, with TRBD2 matching 7 bases. Germline-derived CDR1 and CDR2 are SQVTM and ANQGSEA. This CDR3 is 14 amino acids long. V lost 6 bases to trimming and J lost 1 base; unmatched junction nucleotides: 7.